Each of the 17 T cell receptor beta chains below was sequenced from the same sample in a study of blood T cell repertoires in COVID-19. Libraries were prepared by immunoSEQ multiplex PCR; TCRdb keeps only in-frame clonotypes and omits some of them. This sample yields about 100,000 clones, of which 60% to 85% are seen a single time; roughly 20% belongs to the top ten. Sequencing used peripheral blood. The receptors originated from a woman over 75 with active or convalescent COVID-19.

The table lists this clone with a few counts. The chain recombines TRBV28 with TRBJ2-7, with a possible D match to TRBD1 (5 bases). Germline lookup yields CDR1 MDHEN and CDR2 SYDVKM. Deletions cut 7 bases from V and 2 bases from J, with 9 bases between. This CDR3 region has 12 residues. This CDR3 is CASTRDPYEQYF. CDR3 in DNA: TGTGCCAGCACCAGGGATCCCTACGAGCAGTACTTC.

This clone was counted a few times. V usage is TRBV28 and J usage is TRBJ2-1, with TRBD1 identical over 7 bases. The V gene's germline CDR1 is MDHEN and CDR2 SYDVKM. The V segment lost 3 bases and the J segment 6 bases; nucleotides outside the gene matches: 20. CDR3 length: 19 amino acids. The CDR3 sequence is CASSFLYTDREIFGNEQFF. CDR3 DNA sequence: TGTGCCAGCAGTTTTCTCTATACTGACAGGGAGATTTTCGGCAATGAGCAGTTCTTC.

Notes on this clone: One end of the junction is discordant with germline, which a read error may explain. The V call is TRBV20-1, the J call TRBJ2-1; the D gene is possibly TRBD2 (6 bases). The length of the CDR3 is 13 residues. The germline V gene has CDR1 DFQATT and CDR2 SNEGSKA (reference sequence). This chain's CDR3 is CSASPTLEGRILF. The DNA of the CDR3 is TGCAGTGCTAGTCCTACTTTGGAGGGCCGGATCCTCTTC.

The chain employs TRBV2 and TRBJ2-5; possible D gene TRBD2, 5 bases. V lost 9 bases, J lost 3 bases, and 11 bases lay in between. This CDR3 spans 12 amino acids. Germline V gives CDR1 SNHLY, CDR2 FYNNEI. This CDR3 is CASVGREETQYF. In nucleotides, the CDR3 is TGTGCCAGTGTGGGGAGAGAAGAGACCCAGTACTTC.

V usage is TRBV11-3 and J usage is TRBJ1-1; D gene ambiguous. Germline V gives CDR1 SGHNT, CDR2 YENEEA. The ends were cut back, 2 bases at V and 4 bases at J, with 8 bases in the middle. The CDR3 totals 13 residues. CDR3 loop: CASSLSISTEAFF. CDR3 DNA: TGTGCCAGCAGCTTAAGCATTAGCACTGAAGCTTTCTTT.

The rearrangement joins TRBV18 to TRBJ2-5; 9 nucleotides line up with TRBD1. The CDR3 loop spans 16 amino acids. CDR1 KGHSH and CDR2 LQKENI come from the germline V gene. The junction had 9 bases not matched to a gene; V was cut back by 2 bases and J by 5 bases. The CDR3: CASSPGTGFVLETQYF. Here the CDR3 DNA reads TGTGCCAGCTCACCAGGGACAGGGTTTGTGTTGGAGACCCAGTACTTC. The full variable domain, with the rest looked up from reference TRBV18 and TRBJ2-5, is NAGVMQNPRHLVRRRGQEARLRCSPMKGHSHVYWYRQLPEEGLKFMVYLQKENIIDESGMPKERFSAEFPKEGPSILRIQQVVRGDSAAYFCASSPGTGFVLETQYFGPGTRLLVL.

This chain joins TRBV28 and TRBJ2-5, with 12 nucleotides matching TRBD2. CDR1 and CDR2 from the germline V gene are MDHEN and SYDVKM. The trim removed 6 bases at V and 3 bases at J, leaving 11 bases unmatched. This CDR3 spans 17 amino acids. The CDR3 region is CASSPGLAGTIEETQYF. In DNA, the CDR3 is TGTGCCAGCAGCCCTGGACTAGCGGGGACGATTGAAGAGACCCAGTACTTC.

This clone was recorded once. The CDR3 region is CASRRLAGVSSEQFF. In nucleotides, the CDR3 is TGTGCCAGCAGAAGACTAGCGGGAGTCAGTAGTGAGCAGTTCTTC. This sequence joins TRBV7-2 and TRBJ2-1, with TRBD2 matching 12 bases. CDR3 length equals 15 residues. From germline, CDR1 is SGHTA and CDR2 FQGNSA. V lost 6 bases and J lost 9; bases outside the gene matches: 9.

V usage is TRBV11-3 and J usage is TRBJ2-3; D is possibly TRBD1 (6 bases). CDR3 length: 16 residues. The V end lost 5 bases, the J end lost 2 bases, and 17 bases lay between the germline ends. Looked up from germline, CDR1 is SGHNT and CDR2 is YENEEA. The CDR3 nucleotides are TGTGCCAGCAGCCATCAGACAGGAGCGTACACAGATACGCAGTATTTT. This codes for CASSHQTGAYTDTQYF.

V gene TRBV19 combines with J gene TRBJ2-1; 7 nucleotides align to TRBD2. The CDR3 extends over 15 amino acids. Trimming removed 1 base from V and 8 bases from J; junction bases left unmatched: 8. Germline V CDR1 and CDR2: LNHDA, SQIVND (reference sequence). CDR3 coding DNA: TGTGCCAGTAGTATAGCGGCGGGAGTTCGGGATGAGCAGTTCTTC. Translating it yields CASSIAAGVRDEQFF.

The CDR3 coding sequence is TGTGCCAGCAGAAACCGACAGGGGCGCGACGAGCAGTACTTC. Translating it yields CASRNRQGRDEQYF. J is TRBJ2-7 and V is TRBV6-6, with 8 bases identical to TRBD1. Per germline, CDR1 MNHNY and CDR2 SVGAGI (reference sequence). With 6 bases clipped from V and 5 bases from J, the junction kept 9 bases outside the gene matches. This CDR3 has 14 amino acids.

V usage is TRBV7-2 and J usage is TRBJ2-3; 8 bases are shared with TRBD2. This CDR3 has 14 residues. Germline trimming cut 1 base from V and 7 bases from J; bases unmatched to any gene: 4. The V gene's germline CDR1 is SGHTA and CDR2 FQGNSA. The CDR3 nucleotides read TGTGCCAGCAGCTTAGAGGCGGGAGGAAATACGCAGTATTTT. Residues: CASSLEAGGNTQYF.

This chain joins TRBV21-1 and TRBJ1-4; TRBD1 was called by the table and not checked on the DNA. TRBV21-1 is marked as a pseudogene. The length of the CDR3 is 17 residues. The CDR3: CASSARHCRGLNEKLFF. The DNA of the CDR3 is TGTGCCAGCAGCGCCCGGCATTGTAGGGGGCTTAATGAAAAACTGTTTTTT.

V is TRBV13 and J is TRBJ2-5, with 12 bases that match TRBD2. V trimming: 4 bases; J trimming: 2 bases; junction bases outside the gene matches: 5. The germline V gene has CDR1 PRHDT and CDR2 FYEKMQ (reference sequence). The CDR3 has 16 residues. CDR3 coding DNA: TGTGCCAGCAGCTCCCGACTAGCGGGGGTGCAAGAGACCCAGTACTTC. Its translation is CASSSRLAGVQETQYF.

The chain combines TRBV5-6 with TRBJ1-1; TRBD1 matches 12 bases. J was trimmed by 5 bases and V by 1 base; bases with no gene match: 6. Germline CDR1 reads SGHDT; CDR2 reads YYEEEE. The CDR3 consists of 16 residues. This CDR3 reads CASSLRGQGAATEAFF. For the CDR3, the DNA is TGTGCCAGCAGCTTGAGGGGACAGGGGGCAGCAACTGAAGCTTTCTTT.

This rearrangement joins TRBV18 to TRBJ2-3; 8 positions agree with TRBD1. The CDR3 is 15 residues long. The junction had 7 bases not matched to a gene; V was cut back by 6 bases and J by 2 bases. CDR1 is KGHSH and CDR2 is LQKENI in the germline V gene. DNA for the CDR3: TGTGCCAGCTCCCCCCAGGGGGCAGACACAGATACGCAGTATTTT. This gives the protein CASSPQGADTDTQYF.

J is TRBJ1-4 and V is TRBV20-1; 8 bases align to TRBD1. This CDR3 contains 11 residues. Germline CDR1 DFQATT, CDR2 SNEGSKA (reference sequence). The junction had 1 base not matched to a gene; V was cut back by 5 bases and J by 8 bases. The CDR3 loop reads CSADRGEKLFF. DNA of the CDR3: TGCAGTGCTGACAGGGGCGAAAAACTGTTTTTT.